The 17 T cell receptor beta chains listed next were all sequenced from one sample in a study of immune evolution from preneoplasia to lung adenocarcinoma. Measured with immunoSEQ multiplex PCR; TCRdb has only the in-frame clones, and not every one. The table shows under 45,000 clones, with 65% to 80% occurring only once. Sample: FFPE invasive lung adenocarcinoma tissue. The receptors come from a person aged 55 to 75 with lung adenocarcinoma.

The DNA of the CDR3 is TGTGCCAGCAGCCAAGATGGAAGTGTGACCGGGGAGCTGTTTTTT. It specifies CASSQDGSVTGELFF. V usage is TRBV4-2 and J usage is TRBJ2-2; D remains unclear. Germline values: CDR1 LGHNA, CDR2 YNFKEQ. The V end lost 0 bases, the J end lost 5 bases, and 10 bases lay between the germline ends. The CDR3 loop spans 15 amino acids.

This sequence joins TRBV7-3 and TRBJ2-5, with 8 bases identical to TRBD1. The junction had 7 bases not matched to a gene; V was cut back by 2 bases and J by 5 bases. The CDR3 runs 15 residues. The germline V gene has CDR1 SGHTA and CDR2 FQGTGA. The CDR3 protein is CASSLGAGGVETQYF. CDR3 coding DNA: TGTGCCAGCAGCTTAGGGGCAGGGGGCGTGGAGACCCAGTACTTC.

The chain uses TRBV6-1 and TRBJ1-5; 7 nucleotides line up with TRBD1. CDR1 and CDR2 from the germline V gene are MNHNS and SASEGT. This CDR3 is built from 16 residues. J gave up 3 bases and V 4 bases, and 9 bases lay outside the gene matches. The CDR3 sequence: CASSATPTGPNQPQHF. The CDR3 nucleotides are TGTGCCAGCAGTGCTACTCCGACAGGGCCCAATCAGCCCCAGCATTTT.

The chain joins TRBV27 to TRBJ1-5; D might be TRBD1 (5 bases). Germline V lookup: CDR1 MNHEY, CDR2 SMNVEV (reference sequence). The CDR3 length is 16 residues. V dropped 2 bases and J dropped 3 bases, with 14 bases sitting between them. CDR3 coding DNA: TGTGCCAGCAGTTTACAAGGGACCGGGATCAATCAGCCCCAGCATTTT. This gives the protein CASSLQGTGINQPQHF.

This sequence joins TRBV7-8 and TRBJ2-1; D unclear. The CDR3 totals 13 residues. V dropped 1 base and J dropped 4 bases, with 5 bases sitting between them. Germline V lookup: CDR1 SGHVS, CDR2 FQNEAQ. The CDR3: CASSLGSYNEQFF. DNA of the CDR3: TGTGCCAGCAGCTTAGGATCTTACAATGAGCAGTTCTTC.

V gene TRBV2 combines with J gene TRBJ2-7, with 10 bases lining up with TRBD2. The CDR3 runs to 13 residues. The ends lost 3 bases at V and 12 bases at J; junction bases unmatched: 8. Germline V gene data show CDR1 as SNHLY and CDR2 as FYNNEI. This chain's CDR3 is CASSETAGGTRYF. The CDR3 region has the DNA TGTGCCAGCAGTGAGACAGCGGGAGGGACTCGGTACTTC.

The chain recombines TRBV19 with TRBJ2-7, with 9 positions matching TRBD1. The V gene's germline CDR1 is LNHDA and CDR2 SQIVND (reference sequence). This CDR3 region has 14 residues. Losses at the gene ends were 6 bases for V and 2 bases for J; bases not matched to a gene: 5. CDR3 DNA: TGTGCCAGTAGCGCCGGGACAGGGACCTACGAGCAGTACTTC. Translating it yields CASSAGTGTYEQYF.

The chain carries TRBV5-1 and TRBJ1-2; the D gene is possibly TRBD1 (5 bases). Germline CDR1 is SGHRS and CDR2 is YFSETQ. V was pared by 5 bases and J by 4 bases, with 18 bases between. There are 15 residues in the CDR3. CDR3 coding DNA: TGCGCCAGCAGTGACTCAGGGTCCTCCTTCTATGGCTACACCTTC. It specifies CASSDSGSSFYGYTF.

This chain connects TRBV20-1 to TRBJ1-2; D unresolved. The CDR3 is 11 residues long. Trimming left V 5 bases short and J 1 base short, with 5 bases between. Looked up from germline, CDR1 is DFQATT and CDR2 is SNEGSKA (reference sequence). CDR3 nucleotide sequence: TGCAGTGCTTACAATAACTATGGCTACACCTTC. It yields the protein CSAYNNYGYTF.

Regarding this clone: The sample holds other DNA sequences that translate to the same CDR3. The chain employs TRBV28 and TRBJ1-5; TRBD1 matches 10 bases. Per germline, CDR1 MDHEN and CDR2 SYDVKM. The CDR3 runs to 14 residues. V trimming: 6 bases; J trimming: 2 bases; junction bases outside the gene matches: 1. Written as DNA, the CDR3 is TGTGCCAGCAGGGGGACAGGGGGCAATCAGCCCCAGCATTTT. It is translated as CASRGTGGNQPQHF.

This clone has just a few counts. Other DNA sequences in the same sample also yield this CDR3. V usage is TRBV6-1 and J usage is TRBJ2-6, with a tentative D call TRBD1 (6 bases). The germline CDR1 and CDR2 sequences are MNHNS and SASEGT. V lost 3 bases, J lost 1 base, and 7 bases lay in between. The CDR3 is made up of 15 amino acids. DNA for the CDR3: TGTGCCAGCAGTGACAGGGGATCTGGGGCCAACGTCCTGACTTTC. Its translation: CASSDRGSGANVLTF.

The V and J genes are TRBV18 and TRBJ2-7; 8 positions agree with TRBD2. Germline loops: CDR1 KGHSH, CDR2 LQKENI. Losses at the gene ends were 3 bases for V and 2 bases for J; bases not matched to a gene: 3. CDR3 size: 14 residues. The CDR3 DNA reads TGTGCCAGCTCACCCCTAGCGGGCCCCTACGAGCAGTACTTC. Its protein is CASSPLAGPYEQYF.

The rearrangement links TRBV11-3 to TRBJ2-7; TRBD1 agrees at 7 bases. The germline CDR1 and CDR2 sequences are SGHNT and YENEEA. The V gene end was trimmed by 1 base and the J gene end by 2 bases; junction bases not matched to a gene: 11. There are 17 residues in the CDR3. In DNA form, the CDR3 reads TGTGCCAGCAGCTTAGGGGGTACAGGGGCCTCCCCCTACGAGCAGTACTTC. Translation gives CASSLGGTGASPYEQYF.

The V gene is TRBV9, the J gene TRBJ2-3; 8 bases are a match to TRBD2. J gave up 4 bases and V 0 bases, and 7 bases lay outside the gene matches. Per germline, CDR1 SGDLS and CDR2 YYNGEE. The CDR3 totals 16 residues. The CDR3 spells CASSVGPAGAADTQYF. CDR3 in DNA: TGTGCCAGCAGCGTAGGCCCAGCGGGAGCCGCAGATACGCAGTATTTT.

J is TRBJ2-5 and V is TRBV6-1; a weak D match, TRBD2 (6 bases). V was clipped by 4 bases and J by 3 bases, with 12 bases between them. Germline V gene sequence: CDR1 MNHNS, CDR2 SASEGT. The CDR3 has 14 amino acids. The CDR3 DNA follows: TGTGCCAGCAGTGTACGGAAGCGGGAAGAGACCCAGTACTTC. Amino acid sequence: CASSVRKREETQYF.

The chain carries TRBV7-2 and TRBJ1-2; 8 bases agree with TRBD1. Germline lookup yields CDR1 SGHTA and CDR2 FQGNSA. With V trimmed by 5 bases and J by 5 bases, 4 bases remained unmatched. The CDR3 has 13 amino acids. The CDR3 is CASSPQGAYGYTF. CDR3 DNA sequence: TGTGCCAGCAGCCCCCAGGGGGCTTATGGCTACACCTTC.

The chain links TRBV5-1 to TRBJ1-2; 8 nucleotides match TRBD1. This CDR3 comprises 15 residues. The V gene end was trimmed by 1 base and the J gene end by 4 bases; junction bases not matched to a gene: 6. Germline loops: CDR1 SGHRS, CDR2 YFSETQ. CDR3 residues: CASSLTGQASYGYTF. As DNA, the CDR3 is TGCGCCAGCAGCTTGACGGGACAGGCTTCCTATGGCTACACCTTC.